These 18 T cell receptor beta chains were all obtained from the same sample, sequenced in a study of beta chain features in type 1 diabetes. The sequenced template was cDNA made from the entire isolated RNA. The table came from immunoSEQ multiplex PCR; TCRdb's copy has only in-frame clones and leaves some out. Of about 350,000 clones in the sample, around a fifth were seen once. Material for sequencing was naive CD4+ T cells from blood. Receptors were obtained from a young woman in good health.

The J gene is TRBJ2-7, the V gene TRBV25-1; 10 bases align to TRBD1. After removal of 1 base from V and 3 bases from J, the junction contained 6 bases not matched to a gene. This CDR3 comprises 16 residues. The germline CDR1 and CDR2 sequences are MGHDK and SYGVNS. Here the CDR3 reads CASSESGTGASYEQYF. The CDR3, as DNA: TGTGCCAGCAGTGAATCCGGGACAGGGGCCAGCTACGAGCAGTACTTC.

The rearrangement links TRBV28 to TRBJ1-2; no firm D call. CDR1 MDHEN and CDR2 SYDVKM come from the germline V gene. The CDR3 sequence is 15 residues long. With 2 bases removed from V and 6 bases from J, the gap between germline ends came to 16 bases. In nucleotides, the CDR3 is TGTGCCAGCAGTTTAGACGAGACTGCCTTAGATGGCTACACCTTC. This translates into CASSLDETALDGYTF.

This clone was found a few times. The chain has TRBV30 and TRBJ2-5, with 12 bases matching TRBD1. The CDR3 has 16 amino acids. CDR1 is GTSNPN, CDR2 SVGIG, per germline (reference sequence). Germline trimming cut 5 bases from V and 4 bases from J; bases unmatched to any gene: 11. CDR3 in amino acids: CAWGLTGTGGRETQYF. Here the CDR3 DNA reads TGTGCCTGGGGATTGACCGGGACAGGGGGCCGAGAGACCCAGTACTTC.

CDR3: CASSLGDRASYEQYF. Here the CDR3 DNA reads TGTGCCAGCAGTTTGGGGGACAGGGCCTCCTACGAGCAGTACTTC. The rearrangement joins TRBV2 to TRBJ2-7; 9 nucleotides agree with TRBD1. This CDR3 has 15 residues. V was clipped by 5 bases and J by 0 bases; unmatched bases: 5. CDR1 and CDR2 (germline): SNHLY, FYNNEI.

This clone has only a few counts. This chain links TRBV2 with TRBJ2-5; 9 bases fit TRBD1. The J segment lost 7 bases and the V segment lost 5 bases, leaving 5 bases of the junction unmatched. Germline V lookup: CDR1 SNHLY, CDR2 FYNNEI. The CDR3 has 13 amino acids. The CDR3 is CASSRQTGGTQYF. In nucleotides, the CDR3 is TGTGCCAGCAGTAGACAGACAGGGGGGACCCAGTACTTC.

The V gene is TRBV11-2, the J gene TRBJ2-5; 14 bases are shared with TRBD2. The ends lost 5 bases at V and 5 bases at J; junction bases unmatched: 16. The CDR3 has 19 residues. Germline V gene sequence: CDR1 SGHAT, CDR2 FQNNGV. As DNA, the CDR3 is TGTGCCAGCAGCCCTAGGACTAGCGGGAGGTCCTCCGAATTTGAGACCCAGTACTTC. Translation gives CASSPRTSGRSSEFETQYF.

The chain links TRBV12-5 to TRBJ2-5, with 11 bases matching TRBD2. CDR1 is LGHNT, CDR2 FRNRAP, per germline. This CDR3 contains 18 residues. The V gene end was trimmed by 3 bases and the J gene end by 5 bases; junction bases not matched to a gene: 14. This CDR3 is CASGLLRGLAGERETQYF. CDR3 DNA sequence: TGTGCTAGTGGTTTACTCCGAGGACTAGCGGGCGAACGGGAGACCCAGTACTTC.

This clone was seen more than once but under ten times. This chain uses TRBV7-2 with TRBJ1-1; 8 bases are shared with TRBD1. This CDR3 region has 14 residues. The trim removed 3 bases at V and 7 bases at J, leaving 7 bases unmatched. Germline V gene lookup returns CDR1 SGHTA and CDR2 FQGNSA. In DNA form, the CDR3 reads TGTGCCAGCAGCTTCGGACAGGGATGGGTTGAAGCTTTCTTT. It codes for CASSFGQGWVEAFF.

This clone appeared a few times. A junction boundary mismatches the germline segment, possibly from a read error. The chain couples TRBV7-7 to TRBJ2-2, with no clear D. Germline CDR1 and CDR2: SSHAT and FNYEAQ (reference sequence). CDR3 size: 12 residues. The CDR3 nucleotides read TGTGCTAGCAGCCTCGAGTCCGGGGAGCTGTTTTTT. This gives the protein CASSLESGELFF.

Of note for this clone: This sample includes further DNA sequences coding for the same CDR3. The rearrangement links TRBV6-1 to TRBJ1-1; D ambiguous. The CDR3 loop spans 13 amino acids. Trimming took off 2 bases at V and 1 base at J, with 5 bases between the two ends. Germline CDR1 reads MNHNS; CDR2 reads SASEGT. The DNA of the CDR3 is TGTGCCAGCAGTGAACGGGAGAACACTGAAGCTTTCTTT. Amino acids: CASSERENTEAFF.

This clone was observed a handful of times. The V gene is TRBV30, the J gene TRBJ1-2; no definite D call. V lost 3 bases and J 2 bases, leaving 16 bases between the germline ends. CDR1 is GTSNPN and CDR2 is SVGIG in the germline V gene (reference sequence). The CDR3 totals 15 residues. The CDR3: CAWSLPGLLNYGYTF. In DNA form, the CDR3 reads TGTGCCTGGAGCCTACCGGGTCTTCTAAACTATGGCTACACCTTC.

This sequence joins TRBV5-1 and TRBJ1-2, with D hard to call. V lost 4 bases and J lost 6, with 13 bases in between. The CDR3 loop spans 13 amino acids. The V gene's germline CDR1 is SGHRS and CDR2 YFSETQ. The CDR3 sequence: CASSARMRDGYTF. CDR3 coding DNA: TGCGCCAGCAGCGCCCGGATGCGGGATGGCTACACCTTC.

The J gene is TRBJ2-3, the V gene TRBV7-9; possibly TRBD2 for D (5 bases). Looked up from germline, CDR1 is SEHNR and CDR2 is FQNEAQ (reference sequence). This CDR3 is built from 13 residues. Deletions cut 4 bases from V and 14 bases from J, with 19 bases between. CDR3 bases: TGTGCCAGCAGCTCCTCATTTACTAGGGTCAGGTATTTT. Protein product: CASSSSFTRVRYF.

This clone turned up a few times. Its ends do not fully match the called genes, so a read error is possible. V is TRBV7-7 and J is TRBJ2-5, with D perhaps matching TRBD1 (5 bases). The germline V gene encodes CDR1 SSHAT and CDR2 FNYEAQ (reference sequence). CDR3 length: 14 residues. In nucleotides, the CDR3 is TGTGCTAGCAGCTTACTGACAGACCAAGAGACCCAGTACTTC. Its translation is CASSLLTDQETQYF.

CDR3 loop: CATSTPQGAAYGYTF. CDR3 nucleotides: TGTGCCACCAGCACCCCTCAGGGGGCAGCCTATGGCTACACCTTC. The chain carries TRBV15 and TRBJ1-2, with 8 positions matching TRBD1. This CDR3 has 15 residues. The ends lost 4 bases at V and 4 bases at J; junction bases unmatched: 8. Germline V gene sequence: CDR1 LNHNV, CDR2 YYDKDF (reference sequence).

This clone turned up a few times. The chain joins TRBV15 to TRBJ2-1, with D possibly TRBD1 on 6 matching bases. V lost 5 bases and J lost 8, with 19 bases in between. The CDR3 loop spans 15 amino acids. Germline CDR1 reads LNHNV; CDR2 reads YYDKDF (reference sequence). The CDR3: CATSPKDAGVYEQFF. CDR3 in DNA: TGTGCCACCAGCCCAAAGGATGCAGGGGTCTATGAGCAGTTCTTC.

The chain combines TRBV5-1 with TRBJ2-3; a possible D gene is TRBD1 (6 bases). V was shortened by 6 bases and J by 5 bases, with 19 bases between the two germline ends. CDR3 size: 15 residues. From germline, CDR1 is SGHRS and CDR2 YFSETQ. Here the CDR3 DNA reads TGCGCCAGCACCTTACAAAGAAGGGGGAGAGATACGCAGTATTTT. Protein product: CASTLQRRGRDTQYF.

V and J are TRBV5-1 and TRBJ2-1, with unresolved D. The CDR3 contains 15 residues. Germline CDR1 and CDR2: SGHRS and YFSETQ. Trimming stripped 2 bases from V and 0 bases from J, with 9 bases between. Here the CDR3 reads CASSFQQSSYNEQFF. For the CDR3, the DNA is TGCGCCAGCAGCTTCCAACAGAGCTCCTACAATGAGCAGTTCTTC.